The 6 T cell receptor beta chains below were found in one sample sequenced in a study of human thymus T cells. Sequencing was performed with immunoSEQ multiplex PCR; in TCRdb, only in-frame clones are kept and a portion is missing. The table lists 65,000 to 90,000 clones, 85% to 95% of them singletons. Resections from corrective heart surgery supplied the thymus tissue. The specimen sequenced was thymus tissue. All receptors come from a girl under two years old with a congenital heart defect but otherwise immunologically healthy.

The rearrangement uses TRBV29-1 and TRBJ2-7, with D possibly TRBD1 on 6 matching bases. Trimming took 7 bases from V and 4 from J, leaving 14 bases between them. Germline lookup yields CDR1 SQVTM and CDR2 ANQGSEA. The CDR3 sequence is 12 residues long. For the CDR3, the DNA is TGCAGCGCCGGGGACATCTGGTACGAGCAGTACTTC. Its protein product is CSAGDIWYEQYF.

The chain joins TRBV6-5 to TRBJ1-6, with D uncertain. The CDR3 sequence is 12 residues long. Germline CDR1 reads MNHEY; CDR2 reads SVGAGI. With 6 bases removed from V and 6 bases from J, the gap between germline ends came to 6 bases. The CDR3 nucleotides read TGTGCCAGCAGCACTCGTAATTCACCCCTCCACTTT. Amino acid sequence: CASSTRNSPLHF.

In its sample, this clone was seen a few times. The J gene is TRBJ1-5, the V gene TRBV2, with TRBD1 as a possible D gene (5 bases). V lost 6 bases to trimming and J lost 4 bases, with 10 bases between them. This CDR3 is 13 amino acids long. The germline CDR1 and CDR2 sequences are SNHLY and FYNNEI. The CDR3 DNA is TGTGCCAGCAGCCGACAGCCGAATCAGCCCCAGCATTTT. Amino acid sequence: CASSRQPNQPQHF.

The CDR3 spells CASSLRRGPSYNEQFF. The CDR3 nucleotides read TGTGCCAGCAGTTTAAGGCGGGGACCCTCCTACAATGAGCAGTTCTTC. The J gene is TRBJ2-1, the V gene TRBV27, with a tentative D call TRBD2 (6 bases). The CDR3 contains 16 residues. V shed 2 bases and J shed 0 bases, with 11 bases lying between them. The V gene's germline CDR1 is MNHEY and CDR2 SMNVEV (reference sequence).

The V gene is TRBV5-1, the J gene TRBJ1-4; TRBD1 aligns across 7 bases. This CDR3 spans 13 amino acids. V was pared by 3 bases and J by 11 bases, with 7 bases of the junction left unmatched. Germline CDR1 and CDR2: SGHRS and YFSETQ. CDR3 nucleotides: TGCGCCAGCAGCTCCACTTCGACAGGGAAACTGTTTTTT. Its translation: CASSSTSTGKLFF.

This rearrangement joins TRBV2 to TRBJ2-1, with 11 positions matching TRBD1. The germline CDR1 and CDR2 sequences are SNHLY and FYNNEI. There are 15 residues in the CDR3. With V trimmed by 11 bases and J by 4 bases, 10 bases remained unmatched. This chain's CDR3 is CARNGTGGTYNEQFF. The CDR3 region has the DNA TGTGCCCGCAACGGGACAGGGGGGACTTACAATGAGCAGTTCTTC. The full variable domain, completed using reference TRBV2 and TRBJ2-1, is EPEVTQTPSHQVTQMGQEVILRCVPISNHLYFYWYRQILGQKVEFLVSFYNNEISEKSEIFDDQFSVERPDGSNFTLKIRSTKLEDSAMYFCARNGTGGTYNEQFFGPGTRLTVL.